This T cell receptor (beta chain) was captured by sequencing in a study of blood T cell repertoires in COVID-19. Looking at the study overall: Two negative PCRs, clearance, or symptom resolution had been documented for recovered Cohort 3 donors.

Original analysis: Nucleated cell number was recorded as an estimate derived from reference gene primer amplification. Profiling relied on immunoSEQ multiplex PCR, and the TCRdb table lists in-frame clones only, not all of them. V and J calls and clone size follow that table, whereas D and trimming were derived from the DNA. This table has approximately 200,000 clones, over 75% appearing once. CDR1 is LNHDA, CDR2 SQIVND, per germline (reference sequence). Trimming left V 4 bases short and J 6 bases short, with 10 bases between. The CDR3 spans 13 residues. Self-reported history from a screening survey and questionnaire set each donor's cohort.

Specimen: PBMCs or T cells enriched from blood (not recorded which). This chain connects TRBV19 to TRBJ1-5, with TRBD1 as a possible D gene (5 bases). This TCR derives from a man aged 30-40 years in a cohort exposed to, infected with or recovered from COVID-19 (not recorded which). The CDR3 spells CASSTGTFQPQHF. For the CDR3, the DNA is TGTGCCAGTAGTACCGGGACTTTTCAGCCCCAGCATTTT.